This T cell receptor (beta chain) was captured by sequencing in a study of shared clonotypes between healthy human individuals (dated by TCRdb to 2020 to 2021). Regarding the research as a whole: A few men and two women, aged 18 to 49 years, made up the cohort. For each donor, CD4 naive and CD4 memory were each given three plates, CD8 naive was given two plates, and CD8 memory was given one plate. Libraries were prepared and TCR repertoires were sequenced by different laboratories using diverse techniques, in order to increase sequencing depth and limit assay-specific biases. Per donor, leukapheresis produced somewhere between about 0.8 and 9.5 billion PBMCs. Blood TCR repertoires of about 5 healthy adults were deeply sequenced to estimate repertoire size and the extent of clonotype sharing between individuals.

On this clone: No antigen is known for it. No qualities accompany the bases; no much larger clone lies one base away.

Using the deep immunoSEQ assay, multiplex PCR amplified TCR CDR3 regions from genomic DNA. Extracted genomic DNA from each cell subset was distributed evenly across all wells of several immunoSEQ 96-well plates, and each plate was treated as a replicate. Each replicate PCR for sorted subsets received approximately 220 ng genomic DNA, equal to 28,000 or so T cell genomes. The purified libraries were quantified using a Qubit 3.0 fluorometer, sized with a Bioanalyzer 2100, and then quantified again using the KAPA Library Quantification kit. Every immunoSEQ 96-well plate was sequenced on a dedicated single-read 150-cycle Illumina NextSeq 550 flow cell. Per the source publication's procedure: Because only junctional sequences without quality scores were contained in the immunoSEQ output, filtering matching that applied to full-length reads could not be performed. Sequences were annotated with PyIR, a Python wrapper for IgBLAST v1.9, using IMGT germline references to assign V/J genes and CDR3. Reads were filtered out if the reads had weak V/J assignments (E-value above 1e-6), no CDR3, stop codons, out-of-frame junctions, or ambiguous translated residues. V3J clonotypes were defined as sequences sharing the same inferred V gene, J gene, and CDR3 amino acid sequence. The percentage overlap between two repertoires was calculated by dividing the number of shared unique clonotypes by the size of the smaller repertoire. Richness of each repertoire was evaluated using RTK rarefaction, the Chao1 estimator, and Recon v2.1 estimates of unobserved clonotypes. Generation probabilities were computed with OLGA for all TCRbeta clonotypes obtained by the gDNA method from four donors. The source is immuneACCESS, and TCRdb retained only in-frame sequences with V and J called. Part of the clones is not carried over; for the studies checked, unresolved V genes explain less than half of this, and the remainder is unexplained. That table supplies the V and J calls and clone size; D and trimming were determined from the DNA. This sample gives about 680,000 clones in total; under 95% of them show up just once. The ten largest make up approximately 22% of the sample.

CD8 naive samples were CD45RO-negative cells positively selected for CCR7, giving a CD45RA+CCR7+ population that excluded TemRA cells. Donors were healthy HIV-negative adults with no recently reported acute infections or vaccinations. Every donor was a Caucasian adult living in Nashville, Tennessee, USA. After blood collection by leukapheresis, PBMCs were isolated using Ficoll-Histopaque density gradient centrifugation and then cryopreserved in the vapor phase of liquid nitrogen. Purity and quantity of every magnetically sorted T cell population were checked by analytical flow cytometry. Genomic DNA was isolated from each sorted fraction and quantified by UV absorbance on a Nanodrop 2000c. CDR1 is given as GTSNPN and CDR2 as SVGIG, both from the germline V gene (reference sequence). The CDR3 holds 12 amino acids from the cysteine to the phenylalanine. The DNA shown is the 36-base CDR3, in frame from base 1. V is reduced by 2 bases and J by 9 bases, leaving a spacing of 14 bases between them.

Findings and caveats that apply to the study as a whole: Even with the large sequencing depth, rarefaction of the sorted-subset datasets indicated that sequencing was incomplete. Compared with non-shared clonotypes, the clonotypes found in all four sorted-subset donors had higher generation probabilities. Sampling was restricted to blood, and TCR repertoires in tissues likely differ from the TCR repertoires found in blood. The small number of donors limited the genetic and exposure-history diversity represented. Naive subsets generally had larger estimated clonotype richness than memory subsets. Around 5.4% of naive CD4, 3.5% of naive CD8, roughly 2.4% of memory CD4, and about 0.4% of memory CD8 clonotypes were shared across several donors. Pairwise subsampling indicated that sequencing depth was expected to affect the degree of clonotype sharing among donors.

The chain is encoded by TRBV30 joined to TRBJ2-7, and the D gene may be TRBD1, 5 bases matching. The sequence came from a young man in good health. Specimen: naive CD8+ T cells sorted from blood. In the paper's terms, the cell subset or site label means: CD45RA+CCR7+. CDR3 region: CAWSKGQARQYF. The DNA sequence is as follows: TGTGCCTGGAGTAAGGGGCAAGCACGGCAGTACTTC.